These 15 T cell receptor beta chains came from one sample sequenced in a study of CD8+CD57+ T cells in acquired aplastic anemia. Only patients with CD8+CD57+ cell expansion on flow cytometry were chosen for sequencing. TCR beta VDJ and CDR3 profiles were obtained from a genomic DNA template. From the reads, TCRdb called clonotypes with MiXCR, one entry per CDR3 protein. Seen here are under 500,000 distinct CDR3 sequences, roughly 34% observed once, and the top ten hold roughly 0.8%. The source material was sorted CD4+, CD8+, or CD8+CD57+ T cells (not recorded which) from PBMCs. Every receptor here comes from a human donor with aplastic anemia.

This clonotype was counted once. The chain combines TRBV10-3 with TRBJ1-2; D might be TRBD1 (6 bases). The germline gives CDR1 ENHRY, CDR2 SYGVKD. The CDR3 has 15 amino acids. Trimming left V 3 bases short and J 3 bases short, with 14 bases between. The CDR3 DNA follows: TGTGCCATCAGTGACGAGGGGGACGAGGACTATGGCTACACCTTC. It yields the protein CAISDEGDEDYGYTF.

In its sample, this clonotype was seen a few times. The rearrangement links TRBV6-1 to TRBJ2-7, with D unresolved. Germline values: CDR1 MNHNS, CDR2 SASEGT. V was clipped by 2 bases and J by 6 bases, with 14 bases between them. CDR3 size: 14 residues. The CDR3 loop reads CASSETNRLSEQYF. The CDR3 bases are TGTGCCAGCAGTGAAACCAACCGTCTCTCCGAGCAGTACTTC.

This clonotype was picked up many times. The chain combines TRBV7-9 with TRBJ2-5, with D unresolved. Germline CDR1 is SEHNR and CDR2 is FQNEAQ (reference sequence). V lost 5 bases, J lost 3 bases, and 13 bases lay in between. The CDR3 length is 14 residues. DNA of the CDR3: TGTGCCAGCAGCCCCTTAGACTGGGAAGAGACCCAGTACTTC. This codes for CASSPLDWEETQYF.

This clonotype was counted between two and nine times. The chain combines TRBV10-3 with TRBJ2-7, with D possibly matching TRBD1 (6 bases). The CDR3 extends over 13 amino acids. V dropped 5 bases and J dropped 4 bases, with 12 bases sitting between them. Looked up from germline, CDR1 is ENHRY and CDR2 is SYGVKD. The CDR3 nucleotides read TGTGCCATCAGTCAGGGGAGTCGGTACGAGCAGTACGTC. Its translation is CAISQGSRYEQYV.

V is TRBV25-1 and J is TRBJ2-7; no clear D. The V end was cut by 4 bases, the J end by 2 bases, with 15 bases between. The CDR3 consists of 15 residues. CDR1 is MGHDK, CDR2 SYGVNS, per germline. Here the CDR3 DNA reads TGTGCCAGCAGTGGCCGGACGGACGGAGCCTACGAGCAGTACTTC. As protein: CASSGRTDGAYEQYF.

This chain links TRBV20-1 with TRBJ1-2; 7 bases are shared with TRBD1. The CDR3 totals 13 residues. V lost 5 bases and J lost 4; bases outside the gene matches: 7. CDR1 and CDR2 (germline): DFQATT, SNEGSKA (reference sequence). The CDR3 bases are TGCAGTGCTCTTGACAGGGCTAGCTATGGCTACACCTTC. It specifies CSALDRASYGYTF.

V and J are TRBV25-1 and TRBJ1-2, with a possible D match to TRBD1 (6 bases). The V end was cut by 8 bases, the J end by 7 bases, with 20 bases between. CDR3 length equals 14 residues. Germline loops: CDR1 MGHDK, CDR2 SYGVNS. Written as DNA, the CDR3 is TGTGCCAGCTCACCAAATCAGGGGTTGGGTGGCTACACCTTC. It yields the protein CASSPNQGLGGYTF.

This clonotype was seen at least ten times. The chain carries TRBV4-1 and TRBJ1-1; the D is unclear. Germline V gene data show CDR1 as MGHRA and CDR2 as YSYEKL. The CDR3 is 14 residues long. Trimming took 1 base from V and 2 from J, leaving 8 bases between them. The CDR3 spells CASSQVGHNTEAFF. CDR3 DNA: TGCGCCAGCAGCCAAGTGGGTCATAACACTGAAGCTTTCTTT.

There are many counts of this clonotype. The rearrangement links TRBV25-1 to TRBJ1-4, with D possibly being TRBD1 (5 bases). The CDR3 loop spans 15 amino acids. Looked up from germline, CDR1 is MGHDK and CDR2 is SYGVNS. The ends were cut back, 4 bases at V and 7 bases at J, with 16 bases in the middle. The CDR3 region is CASSGRDERGEKLFF. The CDR3 DNA reads as TGTGCCAGCAGTGGTAGGGACGAAAGAGGTGAAAAACTGTTTTTT. The full variable domain, with the rest looked up from reference TRBV25-1 and TRBJ1-4, is EADIYQTPRYLVIGTGKKITLECSQTMGHDKMYWYQQDPGMELHLIHYSYGVNSTEKGDLSSESTVSRIRTEHFPLTLESARPSHTSQYLCASSGRDERGEKLFFGSGTQLSVL.

This clonotype turned up a few times. The chain carries TRBV29-1 and TRBJ2-3; TRBD1 is a possible D gene (5 bases). Trimming removed 4 bases from V and 2 bases from J, with 10 bases in between. Germline values: CDR1 SQVTM, CDR2 ANQGSEA. The CDR3 loop spans 13 amino acids. The CDR3 bases are TGCAGCGTTGGGGCAGGGAACACAGATACGCAGTATTTT. Its protein is CSVGAGNTDTQYF.

This clonotype showed up just a few times. This chain links TRBV24-1 with TRBJ2-6, with TRBD1 matching 7 bases. Germline V lookup: CDR1 KGHDR, CDR2 SFDVKD. V shed 3 bases, J shed 0 bases, and the junction held 7 bases outside the gene matches. The CDR3 sequence is 18 residues long. The CDR3 DNA reads TGTGCCACCAGTGATGGGACAGTCGCCTCCTCTGGGGCCAACGTCCTGACTTTC. Protein: CATSDGTVASSGANVLTF.

This clonotype was counted ten times or more. The chain's CDR3 is CSARGDPKNYGYTF. CDR3 sequence (DNA): TGCAGTGCTAGAGGGGACCCGAAAAACTATGGCTACACCTTC. V gene TRBV20-1 combines with J gene TRBJ1-2; D perhaps matches TRBD1 (5 bases). Looked up from germline, CDR1 is DFQATT and CDR2 is SNEGSKA (reference sequence). The CDR3 sequence is 14 residues long. The V end was cut by 1 base, the J end by 2 bases, with 11 bases between.

This clonotype was seen just once. CDR3 sequence: CAISERQGNYEQYF. As DNA, the CDR3 is TGTGCCATCAGTGAAAGACAGGGGAACTACGAGCAGTACTTC. The chain couples TRBV10-3 to TRBJ2-7, with 8 bases that match TRBD1. Germline CDR1 ENHRY, CDR2 SYGVKD. J gave up 3 bases and V 3 bases, and 4 bases lay outside the gene matches. The CDR3 sequence is 14 residues long.

This chain joins TRBV2 and TRBJ2-4; a possible D gene is TRBD1 (6 bases). The V end was cut by 6 bases, the J end by 0 bases, with 9 bases between. The CDR3 spans 14 residues. The germline V gene encodes CDR1 SNHLY and CDR2 FYNNEI. CDR3 coding DNA: TGTGCCAGCAGCAAACAGGGAGCCAAAAACATTCAGTACTTC. Residues: CASSKQGAKNIQYF.

The J gene is TRBJ2-7, the V gene TRBV5-1; 12 nucleotides align to TRBD2. V trimming: 3 bases; J trimming: 9 bases; junction bases outside the gene matches: 13. Per germline, CDR1 SGHRS and CDR2 YFSETQ. This CDR3 region has 16 residues. The CDR3 here is CASSSSPGLAGTTQYF. The CDR3 DNA reads as TGCGCCAGCAGCTCATCTCCGGGACTAGCGGGTACTACGCAGTACTTC.